Shown below are 17 T cell receptor beta chains from a single sample sequenced in a study of tumor and adjacent non-tumor tissue in lung cancer. This sample's RNA came from whole unsorted tissue. More than 3 cm separated this lung sample from the edge of the tumor. TCRbeta libraries were built with three rounds of nested PCR, modified from ARM-PCR. Using its own MiXCR run on the multiplex PCR reads, TCRdb lists one record per CDR3 protein. This sample carries 35,000 to 55,000 distinct CDR3 sequences, roughly 60% of them seen once, and the ten largest clones take under 60%. What was sequenced was distant non-tumor lung tissue. Source of these receptors: a man aged 50 or older with non-small cell lung cancer.

This clonotype was counted ten times or more. This chain uses TRBV29-1 with TRBJ1-1, with D tentatively TRBD1 (6 bases). CDR3 length: 13 amino acids. The germline V and J ends were trimmed by 3 bases and 0 bases, with 8 bases remaining between them. Germline-derived CDR1 and CDR2 are SQVTM and ANQGSEA. The CDR3 is CSVDTGLNTEAFF. In DNA form, the CDR3 reads TGCAGCGTTGATACAGGGCTGAACACTGAAGCTTTCTTT.

Concerning this clonotype itself: One end of the junction is discordant with germline, which a read error may explain. The rearrangement uses TRBV6-6 and TRBJ2-7; maybe TRBD2 (6 bases). The CDR3 totals 13 residues. Germline assignment: CDR1 MNHNY and CDR2 SVGAGI (reference sequence). The CDR3 DNA follows: TGTACCAGCTGCCCCGGAGCGGGCTACGAGCAGTACTTC. Protein product: CTSCPGAGYEQYF.

Many counts were recorded for this clonotype. This chain connects TRBV7-8 to TRBJ1-1; possible D gene TRBD1, 5 bases. The CDR3 is 15 residues long. Trimming shortened V by 0 bases and J by 5 bases, and 13 bases separated the two germline ends. Germline V gene lookup returns CDR1 SGHVS and CDR2 FQNEAQ. CDR3 amino acids: CASSLALQGETEAFF. As DNA, the CDR3 is TGTGCCAGCAGCTTAGCGTTGCAGGGAGAAACTGAAGCTTTCTTT. The full variable domain, in which reference TRBV7-8 and TRBJ1-1 provide the parts outside the CDR3, is GAGVSQSPRYKVAKRGQDVALRCDPISGHVSLFWYQQALGQGPEFLTYFQNEAQLDKSGLPSDRFFAERPEGSVSTLKIQRTQQEDSAVYLCASSLALQGETEAFFGQGTRLTVV.

This clonotype showed up many times. The V and J genes are TRBV29-1 and TRBJ2-7; the D is unclear. The CDR3 runs 13 residues. V shed 1 base and J shed 3 bases, with 10 bases lying between them. Germline V gene sequence: CDR1 SQVTM, CDR2 ANQGSEA. The DNA for the CDR3 is TGCAGCGTTGAAGTCGGAGCCCTCTACGAGCAGTACTTC. It codes for CSVEVGALYEQYF.

On this clonotype: At one boundary the junction diverges from the germline segment, which might be a read error. V usage is TRBV18 and J usage is TRBJ2-4; a weak D match, TRBD2 (6 bases). CDR3 size: 14 residues. Germline V CDR1 and CDR2: KGHSH, LQKENI. The CDR3 DNA reads TGTGTCAGCTCACCGGCGGGAACCTTAAACATTCAGTACTTC. This gives the protein CVSSPAGTLNIQYF.

This chain joins TRBV7-9 and TRBJ2-7; D remains unclear. Trimming removed 1 base from V and 6 bases from J, with 13 bases in between. Looked up from germline, CDR1 is SEHNR and CDR2 is FQNEAQ (reference sequence). The CDR3 sequence is 14 residues long. CDR3 sequence reads: CASSLEVGMAEQYF. The CDR3 bases are TGTGCCAGCAGCTTAGAAGTCGGCATGGCCGAGCAGTACTTC.

This clonotype was found once. One junction end does not reproduce the germline sequence, and a read error may be involved. J is TRBJ2-7 and V is TRBV28; D gene ambiguous. The CDR3 runs 11 residues. CDR1 is MDHEN, CDR2 SYDVKM, per germline. CDR3 bases: TGTGCCAGCAGCAAGGGTCACGAGCACTATTTC. The encoded protein is CASSKGHEHYF.

This clonotype was detected once. The chain links TRBV5-1 to TRBJ2-7, with D tentatively TRBD2 (5 bases). Germline-derived CDR1 and CDR2 are SGHRS and YFSETQ. V lost 4 bases and J 3 bases, leaving 14 bases between the germline ends. This CDR3 contains 14 residues. The CDR3 nucleotides are TGCGCCAGCAGCGCAGCATGGAGGAGCTACGAGCAGTACTTC. It codes for CASSAAWRSYEQYF.

To note about this clonotype: This clone may be a read error of a much larger clone one base away. The J gene is TRBJ2-1, the V gene TRBV13; 16 positions match TRBD2. Germline V gene sequence: CDR1 PRHDT, CDR2 FYEKMQ (reference sequence). This CDR3 spans 16 amino acids. This chain's CDR3 is CVSSPGTSGRVNEQFF. CDR3 bases: TGTGTCAGCAGCCCAGGGACTAGCGGGAGGGTCAATGAGCAGTTCTTC.

For this clonotype: This may stem from a read error, because a much larger clone lies one nucleotide away. J is TRBJ2-7 and V is TRBV30, with 8 bases aligning to TRBD2. In germline, CDR1 is GTSNPN, CDR2 SVGIG (reference sequence). CDR3 length: 17 amino acids. The CDR3 sequence: CGWHRKSSGRIAYEQYF. As DNA, the CDR3 is TGTGGCTGGCACAGGAAATCTAGCGGGCGAATTGCCTACGAGCAGTACTTC.

About this clonotype itself: A much larger clone sits a single nucleotide away, making a read error possible. This sequence joins TRBV5-6 and TRBJ1-1; D is perhaps TRBD1 (5 bases). The CDR3 is 16 amino acids. CDR1 is SGHDT and CDR2 is YYEEEE in the germline V gene. DNA for the CDR3: TGTTCCAGCAGCCTTGGAGGCCCTTGGGGGGACACTGAAGCTTTCTTT. This translates into CSSSLGGPWGDTEAFF.

This clonotype has at least ten counts. This chain joins TRBV28 and TRBJ2-4, with 8 nucleotides matching TRBD2. The CDR3 is made up of 18 amino acids. J lost 8 bases, V lost 2 bases, and 17 bases had no gene match. Germline CDR1 is MDHEN and CDR2 is SYDVKM. This chain's CDR3 is CASSLNRGGLGLRDIQYF. CDR3 sequence (DNA): TGTGCCAGCAGTTTAAATCGGGGGGGATTGGGACTTCGGGACATTCAGTACTTC.

The sample holds one count of this clonotype. One end of the junction does not line up with germline, which may come from a read error. This chain connects TRBV7-2 to TRBJ2-6; 8 nucleotides agree with TRBD2. Germline loops: CDR1 SGHTA, CDR2 FQGNSA. This CDR3 region has 18 residues. The CDR3 DNA follows: TGTGCCAGCAGCTCAGAGGTAGCGGGACCCTCTGGGGCCAACGTTCTGACTTTC. Protein: CASSSEVAGPSGANVLTF.

The chain has TRBV29-1 and TRBJ1-2; D ambiguous. The germline V gene has CDR1 SQVTM and CDR2 ANQGSEA. V was clipped by 6 bases and J by 10 bases, with 18 bases between them. The CDR3 extends over 12 amino acids. The CDR3 here is CSVATGQVVYTF. The CDR3 coding sequence is TGCAGCGTGGCGACCGGGCAAGTGGTCTACACCTTC.

This chain links TRBV5-6 with TRBJ2-3; 7 nucleotides match TRBD1. Germline lookup yields CDR1 SGHDT and CDR2 YYEEEE. The CDR3 length is 12 residues. Unmatched junction bases numbered 13, after V lost 6 bases and J lost 15 bases. The CDR3 reads CASTSTTGLVYF. CDR3 nucleotide sequence: TGTGCCAGCACCTCCACGACAGGGTTGGTATATTTT.

This clonotype was counted many times. The chain combines TRBV6-1 with TRBJ2-3; 8 positions match TRBD2. This CDR3 comprises 17 residues. Germline loops: CDR1 MNHNS, CDR2 SASEGT. The V gene end was trimmed by 7 bases and the J gene end by 4 bases; junction bases not matched to a gene: 16. In DNA form, the CDR3 reads TGTGCCAGCACCCGAGGGGGAGCGGGGGTCGGGGCAGATACGCAGTATTTT. Protein: CASTRGGAGVGADTQYF.

Comments on this clonotype: Possible read error: a much larger clone is one base away. The chain recombines TRBV12-3 or TRBV12-4 with TRBJ2-7; perhaps D is TRBD1 or TRBD2 (6 bases each). This CDR3 region has 15 residues. CDR3 DNA sequence: TGTGTCAGCAGTTTAGAGGGGGGCGCGGGCTACGAGCAGTACTTC. This codes for CVSSLEGGAGYEQYF.